Below, one TCR beta chain is given with its context. The antigen remains undetermined. This sample is part of a study of a mutant IDH1 vaccine in newly diagnosed glioma. Study overall: Of the patients given treatment, roughly 60% were male and about 40% were female, and a mean age of about 44 years was recorded.

The germline V gene encodes CDR1 GTSNPN and CDR2 SVGIG (reference sequence). V was clipped by 1 base and J by 4 bases, with 16 bases between them. The CDR3 is made up of 15 amino acids. Findings and limits, study-wide: Pseudoprogression appears to have had no connection to changes in top peripheral T cell clonotypes.

Time point in this sample: week 23, last vaccination. Vaccination used 300 ug of mutant IDH1 20-mer peptide per dose, with topical imiquimod. Data came from immunoSEQ multiplex PCR; TCRdb stores just in-frame clones and leaves some out. This sample has under 45,000 clones; under 95% occur once, and the top ten carry 3.9%. The clonotype was recovered from a man between 50 and 59 years old with glioma. Specimen: PBMCs, collected from a glioma patient whose treatment included an IDH1 peptide vaccine. The rearrangement uses TRBV30 and TRBJ1-2; unclear D gene. CDR3 amino acids: CAWSGLGGEGYGYTF. Written as DNA, the CDR3 is TGTGCCTGGAGTGGTCTCGGTGGGGAGGGCTATGGCTACACCTTC.